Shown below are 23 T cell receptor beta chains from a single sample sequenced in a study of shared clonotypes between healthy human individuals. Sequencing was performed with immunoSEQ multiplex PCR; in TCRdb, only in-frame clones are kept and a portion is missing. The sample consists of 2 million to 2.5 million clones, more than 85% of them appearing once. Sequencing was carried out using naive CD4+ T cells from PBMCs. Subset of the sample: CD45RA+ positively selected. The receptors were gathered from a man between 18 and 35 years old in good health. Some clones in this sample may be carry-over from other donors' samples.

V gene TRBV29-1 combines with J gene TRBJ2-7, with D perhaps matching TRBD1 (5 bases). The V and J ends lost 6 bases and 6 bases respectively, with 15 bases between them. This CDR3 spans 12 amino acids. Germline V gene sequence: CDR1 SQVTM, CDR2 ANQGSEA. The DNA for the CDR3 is TGCAGCGTCTCAGGGCTCGATGCCGAGCAGTACTTC. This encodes CSVSGLDAEQYF.

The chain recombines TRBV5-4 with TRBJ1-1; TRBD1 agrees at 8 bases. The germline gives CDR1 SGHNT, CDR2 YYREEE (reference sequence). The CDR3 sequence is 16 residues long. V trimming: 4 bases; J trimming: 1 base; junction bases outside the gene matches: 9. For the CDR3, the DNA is TGTGCCAGCAGCCCTAACCGGGACAGGAGGAACACTGAAGCTTTCTTT. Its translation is CASSPNRDRRNTEAFF.

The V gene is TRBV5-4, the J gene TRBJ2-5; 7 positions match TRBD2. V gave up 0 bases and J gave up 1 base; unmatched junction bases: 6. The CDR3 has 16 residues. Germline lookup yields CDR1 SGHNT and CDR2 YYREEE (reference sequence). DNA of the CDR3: TGTGCCAGCAGCTTGGGGGCGGGAGTTGCCCAAGAGACCCAGTACTTC. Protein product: CASSLGAGVAQETQYF.

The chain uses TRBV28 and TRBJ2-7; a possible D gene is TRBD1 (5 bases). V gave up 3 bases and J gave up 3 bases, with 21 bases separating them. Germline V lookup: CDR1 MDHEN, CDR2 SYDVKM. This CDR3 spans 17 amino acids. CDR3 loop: CASSFAPGQNSVYEQYF. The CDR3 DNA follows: TGTGCCAGCAGTTTTGCCCCAGGGCAGAATTCCGTCTACGAGCAGTACTTC. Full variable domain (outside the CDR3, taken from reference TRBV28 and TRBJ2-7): DVKVTQSSRYLVKRTGEKVFLECVQDMDHENMFWYRQDPGLGLRLIYFSYDVKMKEKGDIPEGYSVSREKKERFSLILESASTNQTSMYLCASSFAPGQNSVYEQYFGPGTRLTVT.

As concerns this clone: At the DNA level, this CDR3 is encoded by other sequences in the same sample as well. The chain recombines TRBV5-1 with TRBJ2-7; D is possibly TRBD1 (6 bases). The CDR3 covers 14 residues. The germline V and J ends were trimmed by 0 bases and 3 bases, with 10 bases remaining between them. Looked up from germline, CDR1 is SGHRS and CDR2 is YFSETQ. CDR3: CASSLGQGSYEQYF. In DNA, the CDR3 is TGCGCCAGCAGCTTGGGCCAGGGGAGCTACGAGCAGTACTTC.

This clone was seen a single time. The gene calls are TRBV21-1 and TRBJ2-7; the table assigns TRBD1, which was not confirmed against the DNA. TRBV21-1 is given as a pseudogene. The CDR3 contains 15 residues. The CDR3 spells CASSKSKTGSYEQYF. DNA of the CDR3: TGTGCCAGCAGCAAATCGAAGACAGGCTCCTACGAGCAGTACTTC.

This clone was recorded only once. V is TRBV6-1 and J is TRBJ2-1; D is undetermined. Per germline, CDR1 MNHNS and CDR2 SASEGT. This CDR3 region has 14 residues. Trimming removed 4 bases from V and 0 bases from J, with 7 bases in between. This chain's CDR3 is CASSAGVSYNEQFF. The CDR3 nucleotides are TGTGCCAGCAGTGCTGGGGTCTCCTACAATGAGCAGTTCTTC.

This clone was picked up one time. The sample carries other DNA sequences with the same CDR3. CDR3: CASSFDRGPYEQYF. In DNA, the CDR3 is TGTGCCAGCAGCTTCGACAGGGGCCCCTACGAGCAGTACTTC. The chain is built from TRBV7-3 and TRBJ2-7; 8 nucleotides line up with TRBD1. V was clipped by 3 bases and J by 2 bases; unmatched bases: 3. Germline CDR1 reads SGHTA; CDR2 reads FQGTGA. The CDR3 runs to 14 residues.

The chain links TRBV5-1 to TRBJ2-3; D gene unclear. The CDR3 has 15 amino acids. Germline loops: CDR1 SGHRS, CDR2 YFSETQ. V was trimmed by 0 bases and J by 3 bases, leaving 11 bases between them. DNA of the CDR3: TGCGCCAGCAGCTTGGTTTTAGCAGCGACAGATACGCAGTATTTT. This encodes CASSLVLAATDTQYF.

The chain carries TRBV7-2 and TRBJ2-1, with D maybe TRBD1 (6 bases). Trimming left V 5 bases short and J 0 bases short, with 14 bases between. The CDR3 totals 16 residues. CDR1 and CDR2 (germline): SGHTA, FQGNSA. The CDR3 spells CASSPLTGSSYNEQFF. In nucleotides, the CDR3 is TGTGCCAGCAGCCCTCTAACAGGGAGCTCCTACAATGAGCAGTTCTTC.

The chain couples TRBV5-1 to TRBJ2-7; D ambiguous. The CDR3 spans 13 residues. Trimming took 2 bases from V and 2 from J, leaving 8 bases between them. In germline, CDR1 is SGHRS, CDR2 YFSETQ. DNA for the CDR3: TGCGCCAGCAGCTTTACAGTAGCCTACGAGCAGTACTTC. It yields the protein CASSFTVAYEQYF.

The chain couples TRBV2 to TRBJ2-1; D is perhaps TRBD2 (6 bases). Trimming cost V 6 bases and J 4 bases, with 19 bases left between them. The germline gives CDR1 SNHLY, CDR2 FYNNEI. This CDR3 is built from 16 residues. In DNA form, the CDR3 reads TGTGCCAGCAGCGCCGGGGACGGGGGTCCTTACAATGAGCAGTTCTTC. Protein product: CASSAGDGGPYNEQFF.

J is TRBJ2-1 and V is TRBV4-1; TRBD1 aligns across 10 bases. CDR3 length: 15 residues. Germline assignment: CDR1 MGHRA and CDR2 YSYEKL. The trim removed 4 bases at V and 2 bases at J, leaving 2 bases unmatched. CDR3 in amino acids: CASSRGTGAYNEQFF. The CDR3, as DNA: TGCGCCAGCAGCCGTGGGACAGGGGCCTACAATGAGCAGTTCTTC.

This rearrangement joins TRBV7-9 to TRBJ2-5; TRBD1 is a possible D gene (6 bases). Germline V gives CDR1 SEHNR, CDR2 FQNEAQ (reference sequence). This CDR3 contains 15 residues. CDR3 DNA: TGTGCTATTAGACCCGGTGCAGGGGTTATAGAGACCCAGTACTTC. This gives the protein CAIRPGAGVIETQYF.

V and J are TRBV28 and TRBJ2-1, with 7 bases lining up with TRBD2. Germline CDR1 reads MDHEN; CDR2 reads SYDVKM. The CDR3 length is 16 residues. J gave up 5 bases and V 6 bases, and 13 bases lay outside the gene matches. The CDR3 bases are TGTGCCAGCAGGGGAGGGCTTAACGACCTCCACAATGAGCAGTTCTTC. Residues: CASRGGLNDLHNEQFF.

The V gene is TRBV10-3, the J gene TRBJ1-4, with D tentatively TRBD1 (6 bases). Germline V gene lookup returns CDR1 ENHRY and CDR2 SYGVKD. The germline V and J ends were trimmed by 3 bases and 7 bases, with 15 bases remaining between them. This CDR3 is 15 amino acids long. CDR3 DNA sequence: TGTGCCATCAGTGACCCTCGGTGGGGGGCTGAAAAACTGTTTTTT. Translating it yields CAISDPRWGAEKLFF.

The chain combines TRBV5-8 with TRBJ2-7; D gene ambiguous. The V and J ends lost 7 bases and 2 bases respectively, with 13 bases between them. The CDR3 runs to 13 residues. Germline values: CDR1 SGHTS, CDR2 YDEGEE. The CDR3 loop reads CASLRFLTYEQYF. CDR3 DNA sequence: TGTGCCAGCCTGAGGTTCCTTACCTACGAGCAGTACTTC.

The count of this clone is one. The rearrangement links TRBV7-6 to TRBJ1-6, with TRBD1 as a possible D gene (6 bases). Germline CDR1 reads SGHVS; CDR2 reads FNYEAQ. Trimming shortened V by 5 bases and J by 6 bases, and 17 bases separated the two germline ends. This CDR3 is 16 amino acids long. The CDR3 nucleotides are TGTGCCAGCAGCCCGAGATACAGGGAACGTAATTCACCCCTCCACTTT. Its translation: CASSPRYRERNSPLHF.

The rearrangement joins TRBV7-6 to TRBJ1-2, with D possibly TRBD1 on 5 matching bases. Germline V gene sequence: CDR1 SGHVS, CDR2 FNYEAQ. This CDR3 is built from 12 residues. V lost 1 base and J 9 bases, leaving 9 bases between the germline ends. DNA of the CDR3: TGTGCCAGCAGCTTAGTCCAGGGCAGCTACACCTTC. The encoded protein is CASSLVQGSYTF.

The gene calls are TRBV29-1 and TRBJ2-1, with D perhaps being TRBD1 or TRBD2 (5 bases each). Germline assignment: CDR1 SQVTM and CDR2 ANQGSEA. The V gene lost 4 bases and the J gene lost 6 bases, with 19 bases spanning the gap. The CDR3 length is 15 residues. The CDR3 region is CSVGRGPQRGNEQFF. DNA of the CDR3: TGCAGCGTTGGAAGAGGACCTCAGAGGGGCAATGAGCAGTTCTTC.

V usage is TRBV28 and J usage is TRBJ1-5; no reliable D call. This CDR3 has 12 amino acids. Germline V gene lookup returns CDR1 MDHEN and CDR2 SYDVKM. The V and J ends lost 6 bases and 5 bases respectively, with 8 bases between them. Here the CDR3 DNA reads TGTGCCAGCAGGGAGGGCGATCAGCCCCAGCATTTT. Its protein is CASREGDQPQHF.

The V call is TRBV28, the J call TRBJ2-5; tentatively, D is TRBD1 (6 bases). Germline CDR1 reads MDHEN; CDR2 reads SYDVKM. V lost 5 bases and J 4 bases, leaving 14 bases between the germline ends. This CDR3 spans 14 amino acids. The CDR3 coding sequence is TGTGCCAGCAGTATAAGGCAGGGGCGAGAGACCCAGTACTTC. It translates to CASSIRQGRETQYF.

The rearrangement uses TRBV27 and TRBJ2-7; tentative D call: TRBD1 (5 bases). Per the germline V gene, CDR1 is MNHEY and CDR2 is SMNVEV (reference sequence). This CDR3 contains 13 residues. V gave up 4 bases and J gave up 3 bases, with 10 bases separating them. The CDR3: CASSYRQYYEQYF. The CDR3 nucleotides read TGTGCCAGCAGTTACAGACAGTACTACGAGCAGTACTTC.